These T cell receptor beta chains were read from a single sample in a study of beta chain features in type 1 diabetes. The method was immunoSEQ multiplex PCR; TCRdb's version includes in-frame clones alone and lacks a portion of them. The sample shows a few hundred thousand clones, around 9.9% of them seen only once. Sequencing used central memory CD4+ T cells from blood. Receptors originate from a man between 18 and 29 years old in good health. The CDR3 runs from the conserved cysteine through the conserved F or W. The D gene is left open where the match is weak. Clone size, where shown, is once, few, many, or a class for clones that have expanded.

d_gene: TRBD2
abundance: .
v_gene: TRBV5-1
j_gene: TRBJ2-3
len: 15
CDR3aa: CASSSIAGVGDTQYF
CDR3nt: TGCGCCAGCAGTTCCATAGCGGGAGTGGGGGATACGCAGTATTTT

d_gene: .
abundance: .
v_gene: TRBV27
j_gene: TRBJ2-7
len: 14
CDR3aa: CASSIRQGGYEQYF
CDR3nt: TGTGCCAGCAGTATAAGACAGGGAGGCTACGAGCAGTACTTC

d_gene: TRBD2
abundance: .
v_gene: TRBV13
j_gene: TRBJ2-3
len: 18
CDR3aa: CASSDTSVLGTSTDTQYF
CDR3nt: TGTGCCAGCAGCGATACTAGCGTCCTTGGTACTAGCACAGATACGCAGTATTTT

d_gene: .
abundance: .
v_gene: TRBV29-1
j_gene: TRBJ2-2
len: 12
CDR3aa: CSVGRGGGELFF
CDR3nt: TGCAGCGTCGGAAGGGGCGGGGGGGAGCTGTTTTTT

d_gene: .
abundance: few
v_gene: TRBV18
j_gene: TRBJ2-1
len: 15
CDR3aa: CASSPPGDRNNEQFF
CDR3nt: TGTGCCAGCTCACCTCCGGGGGACAGAAACAATGAGCAGTTCTTC

d_gene: TRBD2
abundance: .
v_gene: TRBV7-7
j_gene: TRBJ2-5
len: 15
CDR3aa: CASSSGLAGRETQYF
CDR3nt: TGTGCCAGCAGCTCGGGACTAGCGGGACGGGAGACCCAGTACTTC

d_gene: .
abundance: .
v_gene: TRBV19
j_gene: TRBJ2-2
len: 15
CDR3aa: CASSIGAANTGELFF
CDR3nt: TGTGCCAGTAGTATAGGGGCGGCGAACACCGGGGAGCTGTTTTTT

d_gene: .
abundance: .
v_gene: TRBV30
j_gene: TRBJ2-5
len: 12
CDR3aa: CEGWGPQETQYF
CDR3nt: TGTGAGGGCTGGGGGCCCCAAGAGACCCAGTACTTC

d_gene: TRBD2
abundance: .
v_gene: TRBV30
j_gene: TRBJ2-1
len: 17
CDR3aa: CAWSRGLAGGAYNEQFF
CDR3nt: TGTGCCTGGAGCAGAGGACTAGCGGGAGGGGCCTACAATGAGCAGTTCTTC

d_gene: .
abundance: few
v_gene: TRBV2
j_gene: TRBJ2-3
len: 14
CDR3aa: CASSVLLATDTQYF
CDR3nt: TGTGCCAGCAGTGTTCTACTAGCTACAGATACGCAGTATTTT

d_gene: TRBD1
abundance: few
v_gene: TRBV5-1
j_gene: TRBJ2-7
len: 15
CDR3aa: CASYHGGQGSYEQYF
CDR3nt: TGCGCCAGCTACCATGGGGGACAGGGCTCCTACGAGCAGTACTTC

d_gene: .
abundance: once
v_gene: TRBV5-1
j_gene: TRBJ2-7
len: 14
CDR3aa: CASSLGQAHHEQYF
CDR3nt: TGCGCCAGCAGCTTGGGACAGGCCCACCACGAGCAGTACTTC

d_gene: TRBD1
abundance: many
v_gene: TRBV6-5
j_gene: TRBJ2-7
len: 15
CDR3aa: CASSYLGQARHEQYF
CDR3nt: TGTGCCAGCAGTTACTTGGGACAGGCTAGGCACGAGCAGTACTTC

d_gene: TRBD1
abundance: few
v_gene: TRBV5-1
j_gene: TRBJ2-5
len: 15
CDR3aa: CASSAHGTDKETQYF
CDR3nt: TGCGCCAGCAGCGCCCACGGGACAGACAAAGAGACCCAGTACTTC

d_gene: TRBD2
abundance: .
v_gene: TRBV11-3
j_gene: TRBJ2-7
len: 13
CDR3aa: CASSETSAYEQYF
CDR3nt: TGTGCCAGCAGCGAGACTAGCGCCTACGAGCAGTACTTC

d_gene: TRBD2
abundance: many
v_gene: TRBV5-4
j_gene: TRBJ2-5
len: 15
CDR3aa: CASSQGLAEGETQYF
CDR3nt: TGTGCCAGCAGCCAGGGACTAGCGGAAGGAGAGACCCAGTACTTC

d_gene: TRBD1
abundance: once
v_gene: TRBV30
j_gene: TRBJ1-5
len: 15
CDR3aa: CAWNRQGLSNQPQHF
CDR3nt: TGTGCCTGGAATCGACAGGGATTGAGCAATCAGCCCCAGCATTTT

d_gene: .
abundance: .
v_gene: TRBV10-3
j_gene: TRBJ2-5
len: 14
CDR3aa: CAISESRVSETQYF
CDR3nt: TGTGCCATCAGTGAGTCGAGGGTTTCGGAGACCCAGTACTTC

d_gene: .
abundance: .
v_gene: TRBV9
j_gene: TRBJ2-7
len: 18
CDR3aa: CASSGTSRDPLRLGEQYF
CDR3nt: TGTGCCAGCAGCGGCACCTCCCGGGACCCCCTTCGGTTAGGCGAGCAGTACTTC

d_gene: .
abundance: .
v_gene: TRBV9
j_gene: TRBJ2-7
len: 14
CDR3aa: CASSVTGNSYEQYF
CDR3nt: TGTGCCAGCAGCGTAACCGGAAACTCCTACGAGCAGTACTTC

d_gene: .
abundance: .
v_gene: TRBV5-4
j_gene: TRBJ1-5
len: 14
CDR3aa: CASSLDGALTPQHF
CDR3nt: TGTGCCAGCAGCTTGGATGGGGCGTTAACGCCCCAGCATTTT

d_gene: TRBD2
abundance: .
v_gene: TRBV18
j_gene: TRBJ2-1
len: 17
CDR3aa: CASSPISGLAGYNEQFF
CDR3nt: TGTGCCAGCTCACCAATCTCCGGACTAGCGGGTTACAATGAGCAGTTCTTC

d_gene: .
abundance: .
v_gene: TRBV13
j_gene: TRBJ2-1
len: 15
CDR3aa: CASSLALGLAHEQFF
CDR3nt: TGTGCCAGCAGCTTAGCTTTAGGCCTAGCTCATGAGCAGTTCTTC

d_gene: .
abundance: many
v_gene: TRBV5-1
j_gene: TRBJ2-7
len: 15
CDR3aa: CASSLERVPLYEQYF
CDR3nt: TGCGCCAGCAGCTTGGAGAGAGTCCCCCTCTACGAGCAGTACTTC

d_gene: .
abundance: few
v_gene: TRBV6-6
j_gene: TRBJ2-7
len: 11
CDR3aa: CASSYRNEQYF
CDR3nt: TGTGCCAGCAGTTACCGTAACGAGCAGTACTTC

d_gene: TRBD2
abundance: many
v_gene: TRBV5-1
j_gene: TRBJ2-1
len: 16
CDR3aa: CASSLDLADAYNEQFF
CDR3nt: TGCGCCAGCAGCTTGGATCTAGCGGATGCCTACAATGAGCAGTTCTTC

d_gene: .
abundance: .
v_gene: TRBV7-3
j_gene: TRBJ2-2
len: 18
CDR3aa: CASSLTIAAGQYTGELFF
CDR3nt: TGTGCCAGCAGCTTAACGATTGCGGCAGGGCAGTACACCGGGGAGCTGTTTTTT

d_gene: TRBD2
abundance: many
v_gene: TRBV2
j_gene: TRBJ2-2
len: 14
CDR3aa: CASRRLAGAGELFF
CDR3nt: TGTGCCAGCAGGCGACTAGCGGGAGCCGGGGAGCTGTTTTTT

d_gene: .
abundance: .
v_gene: TRBV7-2
j_gene: TRBJ2-3
len: 14
CDR3aa: CASSFAGRGDTQYF
CDR3nt: TGTGCCAGCAGCTTCGCGGGAAGGGGAGATACGCAGTATTTT

d_gene: .
abundance: .
v_gene: TRBV19
j_gene: TRBJ2-2
len: 13
CDR3aa: CASRSRNTGELFF
CDR3nt: TGTGCCAGTCGGTCCCGGAACACCGGGGAGCTGTTTTTT

d_gene: .
abundance: few
v_gene: TRBV30
j_gene: TRBJ2-1
len: 13
CDR3aa: CAWSVNTDNEQFF
CDR3nt: TGTGCCTGGAGTGTCAACACCGACAATGAGCAGTTCTTC

d_gene: .
abundance: .
v_gene: TRBV2
j_gene: TRBJ2-7
len: 13
CDR3aa: CASSEGSLGEQYF
CDR3nt: TGTGCCAGCAGTGAAGGTAGCCTAGGCGAGCAGTACTTC

d_gene: .
abundance: .
v_gene: TRBV9
j_gene: TRBJ1-5
len: 14
CDR3aa: CASSVGQYNQPQHF
CDR3nt: TGTGCCAGCAGCGTCGGACAGTACAATCAGCCCCAGCATTTT

d_gene: .
abundance: .
v_gene: TRBV9
j_gene: TRBJ2-3
len: 12
CDR3aa: CASSKSTDTQYF
CDR3nt: TGTGCCAGCAGCAAAAGCACAGATACGCAGTATTTT

d_gene: TRBD1
abundance: .
v_gene: TRBV30
j_gene: TRBJ2-7
len: 16
CDR3aa: CAWSPDRGPFENEQYF
CDR3nt: TGTGCCTGGAGCCCAGACAGGGGGCCGTTTGAGAACGAGCAGTACTTC

d_gene: .
abundance: few
v_gene: TRBV5-4
j_gene: TRBJ2-5
len: 14
CDR3aa: CASSPTGTSETQYF
CDR3nt: TGTGCCAGCAGCCCCACCGGGACATCTGAGACCCAGTACTTC

d_gene: .
abundance: .
v_gene: TRBV7-2
j_gene: TRBJ2-3
len: 14
CDR3aa: CASSFRGGTDTQYF
CDR3nt: TGTGCCAGCAGCTTTCGAGGCGGTACAGATACGCAGTATTTT

d_gene: TRBD1
abundance: few
v_gene: TRBV18
j_gene: TRBJ1-5
len: 14
CDR3aa: CASSPGTGNQPQHF
CDR3nt: TGTGCCAGCTCCCCGGGGACAGGCAATCAGCCCCAGCATTTT

d_gene: .
abundance: many
v_gene: TRBV7-2
j_gene: TRBJ2-5
len: 13
CDR3aa: CASSSSVEETQYF
CDR3nt: TGTGCCAGCAGCTCTTCGGTCGAAGAGACCCAGTACTTC

d_gene: TRBD1
abundance: few
v_gene: TRBV29-1
j_gene: TRBJ2-1
len: 15
CDR3aa: CSAPCPGQGVDEQFF
CDR3nt: TGCAGCGCGCCGTGCCCGGGACAGGGGGTCGATGAGCAGTTCTTC

d_gene: .
abundance: few
v_gene: TRBV27
j_gene: TRBJ2-2
len: 14
CDR3aa: CASSSDGGYGELFF
CDR3nt: TGTGCCAGCAGTTCGGACGGTGGATATGGGGAGCTGTTTTTT

d_gene: .
abundance: .
v_gene: TRBV4-3
j_gene: TRBJ2-7
len: 15
CDR3aa: CASSQDGQGINEQYF
CDR3nt: TGCGCCAGCAGCCAAGACGGGCAGGGGATAAACGAGCAGTACTTC

d_gene: .
abundance: many
v_gene: TRBV4-2
j_gene: TRBJ2-1
len: 13
CDR3aa: CASSQELSSKQFF
CDR3nt: TGTGCCAGCAGCCAAGAACTTTCGTCCAAGCAGTTCTTC

d_gene: .
abundance: few
v_gene: TRBV9
j_gene: TRBJ2-5
len: 15
CDR3aa: CASSVDVTGQETQYF
CDR3nt: TGTGCCAGCAGCGTAGACGTAACAGGGCAAGAGACCCAGTACTTC

d_gene: TRBD1
abundance: .
v_gene: TRBV9
j_gene: TRBJ2-5
len: 14
CDR3aa: CASSDDRGGETQYF
CDR3nt: TGTGCCAGCAGCGACGACAGGGGCGGGGAGACCCAGTACTTC

d_gene: .
abundance: few
v_gene: TRBV5-1
j_gene: TRBJ1-1
len: 16
CDR3aa: CASSSSPTVANTEAFF
CDR3nt: TGCGCCAGCAGCTCCTCACCGACAGTAGCGAACACTGAAGCTTTCTTT

d_gene: .
abundance: .
v_gene: TRBV28
j_gene: TRBJ2-7
len: 12
CDR3aa: CASSPLSYEQYF
CDR3nt: TGTGCCAGCAGCCCCCTCTCCTACGAGCAGTACTTC

d_gene: TRBD1
abundance: few
v_gene: TRBV29-1
j_gene: TRBJ2-7
len: 13
CDR3aa: CSVDSTGAKEQYF
CDR3nt: TGCAGCGTTGACTCGACAGGGGCAAAAGAGCAGTACTTC

d_gene: .
abundance: few
v_gene: TRBV18
j_gene: TRBJ2-4
len: 16
CDR3aa: CASSPPTNRRGNIQYF
CDR3nt: TGTGCCAGCTCACCACCGACGAATCGGCGGGGAAACATTCAGTACTTC

d_gene: .
abundance: few
v_gene: TRBV15
j_gene: TRBJ2-3
len: 14
CDR3aa: CATSRDRGTDTQYF
CDR3nt: TGTGCCACCAGCAGAGACAGGGGCACAGATACGCAGTATTTT

d_gene: .
abundance: .
v_gene: TRBV6-6
j_gene: TRBJ2-3
len: 11
CDR3aa: CASSFTYTQYF
CDR3nt: TGTGCCAGCAGTTTCACCTATACGCAGTATTTT

d_gene: .
abundance: .
v_gene: TRBV2
j_gene: TRBJ1-5
len: 13
CDR3aa: CASLSDSDQPQHF
CDR3nt: TGTGCCAGTCTTTCAGACAGTGATCAGCCCCAGCATTTT

d_gene: .
abundance: few
v_gene: TRBV23-1
j_gene: TRBJ1-2
len: 17
CDR3aa: CASSQSTGTRINYGYTF
CDR3nt: TGCGCCAGCAGTCAATCGACGGGGACAAGGATTAACTATGGCTACACCTTC

d_gene: TRBD1
abundance: few
v_gene: TRBV5-1
j_gene: TRBJ2-5
len: 14
CDR3aa: CASSQTGAIQTQYF
CDR3nt: TGCGCCAGCAGCCAGACAGGGGCGATCCAGACCCAGTACTTC

d_gene: .
abundance: .
v_gene: TRBV5-4
j_gene: TRBJ2-1
len: 16
CDR3aa: CASSKESGLVYNEQFF
CDR3nt: TGTGCCAGCAGCAAGGAATCGGGACTGGTCTACAATGAGCAGTTCTTC

d_gene: TRBD1
abundance: few
v_gene: TRBV7-2
j_gene: TRBJ2-1
len: 15
CDR3aa: CASSRDRGAYNEQFF
CDR3nt: TGTGCCAGCAGCCGGGACAGGGGTGCCTACAATGAGCAGTTCTTC

d_gene: TRBD1
abundance: many
v_gene: TRBV7-2
j_gene: TRBJ2-7
len: 14
CDR3aa: CASSPGGSWSEQYF
CDR3nt: TGTGCCAGCAGCCCAGGGGGTAGCTGGAGCGAGCAGTACTTC

d_gene: .
abundance: few
v_gene: TRBV5-1
j_gene: TRBJ2-2
len: 13
CDR3aa: CASSSDFTGELFF
CDR3nt: TGCGCCAGCAGCTCGGACTTCACCGGGGAGCTGTTTTTT

d_gene: .
abundance: medium-sized
v_gene: TRBV7-9
j_gene: TRBJ2-1
len: 14
CDR3aa: CASSPSGYSIEQFF
CDR3nt: TGTGCCAGCAGCCCGAGCGGCTACTCTATTGAGCAGTTCTTC